The present TCR beta chain was sequenced within a study of blood T cell repertoires in COVID-19. Looking at the study overall: Acute and convalescent COVID-19 specimens originated in the United States, Italy and Spain. T cells, B-cell-depleted T cells, or PBMCs provided the cDNA or gDNA that served as material.

Trimming cost V 1 base and J 4 bases, with 7 bases left between them. Per germline, CDR1 MGHRA and CDR2 YSYEKL. This CDR3 spans 13 amino acids. Under the authors' procedure: From reference gene primer amplification, estimates of nucleated cell counts were derived. Here immunoSEQ multiplex PCR was the method, and the copy in TCRdb shows in-frame clones only, minus some. Clone size and the V and J calls come from that table; the DNA yielded D and trimming. The data hold 200,000 to 300,000 clones, with more than 80% observed a single time. The sequenced sample consisted of peripheral blood. V is TRBV4-1 and J is TRBJ1-2; the D gene is possibly TRBD1 (5 bases). This TCR came from a woman in her forties with acute or convalescent COVID-19. For the CDR3, the DNA is TGCGCCAGCAGCCAAGGGGGCCCCTATGGCTACACCTTC. Its protein is CASSQGGPYGYTF.